Each of the 7 T cell receptor beta chains below was sequenced from the same sample in a study of cytomegalovirus exposure and HLA in healthy donors. It was with 60 Vbeta and 13 Jbeta primers that the PCR ran. Assay used: immunoSEQ multiplex PCR; TCRdb lists only in-frame clones, some missing. The table lists 100,000 to 150,000 clones, roughly a tenth of them singletons. The specimen sequenced was PBMCs. Every receptor here comes from a woman between 18 and 29 years old in good health and CMV-seropositive.

The chain links TRBV28 to TRBJ1-5, with 9 bases lining up with TRBD1. Looked up from germline, CDR1 is MDHEN and CDR2 is SYDVKM. V lost 5 bases to trimming and J lost 7 bases; unmatched junction nucleotides: 12. The CDR3 sequence is 16 residues long. The CDR3 bases are TGTGCCAGCAGTCCAACCGGGACAGGGCATCAGCAGCCCCAGCATTTT. Translating it yields CASSPTGTGHQQPQHF. The full variable domain, in which reference TRBV28 and TRBJ1-5 provide the parts outside the CDR3, is DVKVTQSSRYLVKRTGEKVFLECVQDMDHENMFWYRQDPGLGLRLIYFSYDVKMKEKGDIPEGYSVSREKKERFSLILESASTNQTSMYLCASSPTGTGHQQPQHFGDGTRLSIL.

This chain links TRBV28 with TRBJ2-1, with 8 bases aligning to TRBD1. The CDR3 has 16 residues. Germline assignment: CDR1 MDHEN and CDR2 SYDVKM. The V gene end was trimmed by 7 bases and the J gene end by 6 bases; junction bases not matched to a gene: 14. The CDR3 is CASTKLDRGSGNEQFF. The CDR3 DNA reads as TGTGCCAGCACCAAACTCGACAGGGGAAGTGGCAATGAGCAGTTCTTC.

This clone was detected a few times. V gene TRBV7-6 combines with J gene TRBJ1-3; 8 bases line up with TRBD1. CDR1 and CDR2 (germline): SGHVS, FNYEAQ. The length of the CDR3 is 16 residues. The V and J ends lost 5 bases and 3 bases, in that order; junction bases with no gene match: 9. The CDR3: CASSPGTGGIGNTIYF. Written as DNA, the CDR3 is TGTGCCAGCAGCCCGGGAACAGGGGGAATTGGAAACACCATATATTTT.

CDR3 in amino acids: CASSFQGRGNQPQHF. Written as DNA, the CDR3 is TGTGCCAGCAGTTTTCAGGGGAGGGGCAATCAGCCCCAGCATTTT. This chain connects TRBV27 to TRBJ1-5; possible D gene TRBD1, 6 bases. CDR3 length: 15 amino acids. Trimming removed 3 bases from V and 2 bases from J, with 11 bases in between. Germline values: CDR1 MNHEY, CDR2 SMNVEV (reference sequence).

The chain is built from TRBV30 and TRBJ2-2; the D is unclear. The CDR3 runs to 18 residues. The germline gives CDR1 GTSNPN, CDR2 SVGIG (reference sequence). V gave up 0 bases and J gave up 6 bases, with 23 bases separating them. CDR3 nucleotides: TGTGCCTGGAGTGTACGGGTTGGCCGCGTGGTTTTCTCCGGGGAGCTGTTTTTT. Translated: CAWSVRVGRVVFSGELFF.

This clone was counted a few times. The chain links TRBV27 to TRBJ1-2, with TRBD1 identical over 12 bases. This CDR3 region has 17 residues. With V trimmed by 10 bases and J by 6 bases, 18 bases remained unmatched. Germline V gene data show CDR1 as MNHEY and CDR2 as SMNVEV (reference sequence). The CDR3 loop reads CAKSRPGTGGPEDGYTF. CDR3 in DNA: TGTGCCAAAAGCCGGCCCGGGACAGGGGGCCCGGAAGATGGCTACACCTTC.

V gene TRBV15 combines with J gene TRBJ2-5; no reliable D call. CDR3 length: 13 amino acids. Germline-derived CDR1 and CDR2 are LNHNV and YYDKDF (reference sequence). Trimming removed 3 bases at V and 1 base at J, with 6 bases between. The CDR3 nucleotides read TGTGCCACCAGCAGTGGTAGCCAAGAGACCCAGTACTTC. It codes for CATSSGSQETQYF. The variable domain in full, with the rest retrieved from reference TRBV15 and TRBJ2-5, is DAMVIQNPRYQVTQFGKPVTLSCSQTLNHNVMYWYQQKSSQAPKLLFHYYDKDFNNEADTPDNFQSRRPNTSFCFLDIRSPGLGDTAMYLCATSSGSQETQYFGPGTRLLVL.